This T cell receptor (beta chain) originates from a study of pediatric ulcerative colitis (dated 2019 in TCRdb). Study-wide context: About seven ulcerative colitis patients had pancolitis and two had left-sided colitis, with histology consistent with ulcerative colitis in all. By Pediatric Ulcerative Colitis Activity Index, a couple of patients had mild disease, four had moderate disease and three had acute severe colitis. From about ten newly diagnosed, treatment-naive pediatric ulcerative colitis patients and a handful of non-IBD control children, paired blood and rectal samples were collected.

V is cut by 0 bases and J by 0 bases, and the space between the germline ends is 9 bases. CDR1 and CDR2 are drawn from the germline V gene: MGHRA, YSYEKL. From the cysteine through the phenylalanine, the CDR3 covers 16 amino acids. The CDR3 DNA has 48 bases and is translated from base 1. Ulcerative colitis patients had received no immunosuppressive medication before the diagnostic colonoscopy. Blood was sampled at the time of the colonoscopy. The Wizard kit (Promega) was used to extract genomic DNA from blood and intestinal samples. Overall study results and their limits: Autologous blood-rectal clonal overlap was significantly higher in ulcerative colitis patients than in controls, suggesting increased T cell trafficking to inflamed tissue. Rectal repertoire features separated controls, mild-moderate and acute severe colitis patients; acute severe colitis showed reduced rectal diversity due to clonal expansions. With only four individuals, the healthy control group was small. Because repertoires were derived from total lymphocyte DNA, patterns in rare subsets such as regulatory T cells may not have been reflected. Two rectal CDR3 clonotypes turned up in every ulcerative colitis patient but in none of the controls. For technical reasons, substantially fewer templates were yielded by the blood samples of two patients, and these blood samples were excluded from blood-rectal overlap analysis.

Rearranged CDR3 beta regions were amplified from genomic DNA with multiplex V and J primers using the immunoSEQ TRB Survey service. To keep depth equal across samples, survey-level sequencing depth of up to 500,000 reads per sample was applied. Libraries were purified, pooled and sequenced on Illumina technology. As for the authors' bioinformatics: Productive clonality, sample overlap, pairwise scatters, CDR3 beta length, V/D/J gene usage and productiveness were assessed with immunoSEQ online tools. Calculated diversity was the number of unique rearrangements divided by total templates times 100; Shannon and Simpson indices were also computed. Principal component analysis used the R prcomp function and ggbiplot package on Z-score normalized data. Morisita's index was used to quantify blood-rectal clonal overlap within each subject. The clones in this table, taken by TCRdb from immuneACCESS, are in-frame only. Not every clone is retained; where verified, under half of the shortfall comes from an unresolved V gene, and the cause of the rest is unknown. V, J and clone size are taken as reported in that table, and D and trimming were inferred from the DNA itself. This sample holds about 64,000 clones; roughly nine tenths were observed only once. The top ten hold roughly 3% of the sample.

About this clone itself: Its antigen is currently not known. The record has no base qualities; no much larger clone is one base away.

Recombination joined TRBV4-1 with TRBJ2-1, with TRBD2 as a weak D call on 6 bases. The origin of this receptor is a boy younger than 18 with severe ulcerative colitis. Sequencing input: blood. The DNA sequence is given as TGCGCCAGCAGCCAAGAGGCGGGAAGCTCCTACAATGAGCAGTTCTTC. This yields the protein CASSQEAGSSYNEQFF.